The TCR beta chain under discussion was sequenced for a study of cytomegalovirus exposure and HLA in healthy donors. Study summary: Unique TCRs numbering approximately 80 million, obtained from HLA-typed donors, made up an early data release. General observations from the study: Sequencing probably produced one cluster of sequence variants that were highly shared. Indistinguishability led to the exclusion of some V segments, TRBV6-2 and TRBV6-3 included.

There are 13 residues in the CDR3. Trimming cost V 5 bases and J 8 bases; bases outside gene matches: 4. Germline CDR1 is SEHNR and CDR2 is FQNEAQ (reference sequence). 60 Vbeta and 13 Jbeta primers were used in PCR. The repertoire was sequenced with immunoSEQ multiplex PCR; TCRdb's copy has only in-frame clones and lacks some. This table holds under 200,000 clones. Concerning this clone itself: What it recognizes is unknown.

The sample comprised PBMCs. This clonotype was obtained from a man aged 30-40 years in good health and CMV-seronegative. This rearrangement joins TRBV7-9 to TRBJ1-2; 11 bases are shared with TRBD1. The CDR3 bases are TGTGCCAGCAGCGGACAGGGGGCGGGCGGCTACACCTTC. Protein sequence: CASSGQGAGGYTF.